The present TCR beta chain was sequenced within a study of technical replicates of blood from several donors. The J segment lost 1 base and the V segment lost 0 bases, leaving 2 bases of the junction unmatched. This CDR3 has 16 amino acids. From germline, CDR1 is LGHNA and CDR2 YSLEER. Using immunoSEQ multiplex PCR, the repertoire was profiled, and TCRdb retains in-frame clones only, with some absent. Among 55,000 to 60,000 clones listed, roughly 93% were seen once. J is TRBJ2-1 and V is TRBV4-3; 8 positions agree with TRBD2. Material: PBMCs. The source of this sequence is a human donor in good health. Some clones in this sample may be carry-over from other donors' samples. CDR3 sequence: CASSQDSGGSYNEQFF. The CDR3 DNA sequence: TGCGCCAGCAGCCAAGACTCGGGGGGGTCCTACAATGAGCAGTTCTTC.